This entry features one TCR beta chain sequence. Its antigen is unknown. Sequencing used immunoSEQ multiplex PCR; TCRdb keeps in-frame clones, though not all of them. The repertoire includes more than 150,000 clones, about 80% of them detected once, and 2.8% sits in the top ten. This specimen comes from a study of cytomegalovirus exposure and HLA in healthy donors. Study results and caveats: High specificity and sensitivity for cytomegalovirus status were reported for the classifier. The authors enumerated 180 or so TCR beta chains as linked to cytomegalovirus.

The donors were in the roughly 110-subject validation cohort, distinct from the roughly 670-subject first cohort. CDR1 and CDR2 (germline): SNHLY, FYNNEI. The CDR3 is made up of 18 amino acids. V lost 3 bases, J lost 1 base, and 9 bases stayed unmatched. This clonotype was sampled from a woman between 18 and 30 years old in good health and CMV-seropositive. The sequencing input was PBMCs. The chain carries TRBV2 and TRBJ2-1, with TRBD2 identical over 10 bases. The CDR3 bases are TGTGCCAGCAGTGAGGAGCGGGGGGGTGTCTTGTCCTACAATGAGCAGTTCTTC. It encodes CASSEERGGVLSYNEQFF.